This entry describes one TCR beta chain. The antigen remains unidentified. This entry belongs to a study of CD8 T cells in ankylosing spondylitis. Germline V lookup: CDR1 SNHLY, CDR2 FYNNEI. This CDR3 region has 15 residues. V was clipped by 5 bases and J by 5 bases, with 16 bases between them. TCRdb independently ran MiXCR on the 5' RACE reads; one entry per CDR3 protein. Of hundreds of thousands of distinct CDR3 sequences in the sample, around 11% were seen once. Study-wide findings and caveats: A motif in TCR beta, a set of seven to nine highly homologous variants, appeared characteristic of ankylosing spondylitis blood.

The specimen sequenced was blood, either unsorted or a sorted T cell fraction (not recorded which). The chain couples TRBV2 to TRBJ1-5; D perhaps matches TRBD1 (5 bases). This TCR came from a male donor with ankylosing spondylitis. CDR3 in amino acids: CASSPHGGRDQPQHF. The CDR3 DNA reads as TGTGCCAGCAGTCCCCACGGGGGGAGGGATCAGCCCCAGCATTTT.